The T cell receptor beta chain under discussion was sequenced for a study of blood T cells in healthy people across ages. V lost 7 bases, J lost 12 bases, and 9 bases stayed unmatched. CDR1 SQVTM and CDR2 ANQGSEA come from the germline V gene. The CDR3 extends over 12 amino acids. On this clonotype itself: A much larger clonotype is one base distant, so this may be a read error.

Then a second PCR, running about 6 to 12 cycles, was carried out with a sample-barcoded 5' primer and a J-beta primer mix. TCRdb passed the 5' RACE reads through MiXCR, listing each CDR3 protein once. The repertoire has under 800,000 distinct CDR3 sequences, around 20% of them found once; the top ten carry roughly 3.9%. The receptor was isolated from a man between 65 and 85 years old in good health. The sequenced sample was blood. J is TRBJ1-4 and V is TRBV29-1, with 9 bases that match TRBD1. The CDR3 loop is CSARTGEEELFF. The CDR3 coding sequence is TGCAGCGCCCGGACAGGGGAAGAAGAACTGTTTTTT.